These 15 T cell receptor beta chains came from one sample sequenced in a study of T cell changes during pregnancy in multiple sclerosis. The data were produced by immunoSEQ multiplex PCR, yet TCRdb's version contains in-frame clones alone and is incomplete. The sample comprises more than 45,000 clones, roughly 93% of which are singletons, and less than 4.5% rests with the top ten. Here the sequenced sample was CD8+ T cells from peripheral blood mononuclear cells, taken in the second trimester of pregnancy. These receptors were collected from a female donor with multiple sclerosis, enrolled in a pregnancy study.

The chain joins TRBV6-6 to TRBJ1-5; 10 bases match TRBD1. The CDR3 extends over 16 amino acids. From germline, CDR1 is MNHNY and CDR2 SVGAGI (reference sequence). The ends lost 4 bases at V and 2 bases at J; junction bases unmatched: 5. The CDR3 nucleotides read TGTGCCAGCAGTTTATCGGGGACAGGGGGCAATCAGCCCCAGCATTTT. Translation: CASSLSGTGGNQPQHF.

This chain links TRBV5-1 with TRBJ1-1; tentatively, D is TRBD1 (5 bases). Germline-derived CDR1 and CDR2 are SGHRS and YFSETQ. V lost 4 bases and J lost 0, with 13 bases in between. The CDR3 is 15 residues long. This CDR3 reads CASSDDSGLNTEAFF. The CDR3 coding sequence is TGCGCCAGCAGCGACGACAGTGGATTGAACACTGAAGCTTTCTTT.

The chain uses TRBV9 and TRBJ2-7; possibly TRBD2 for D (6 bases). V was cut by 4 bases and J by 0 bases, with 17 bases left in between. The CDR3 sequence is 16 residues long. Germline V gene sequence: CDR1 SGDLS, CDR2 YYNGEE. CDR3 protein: CASSLGGGASSYEQYF. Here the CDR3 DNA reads TGTGCCAGCAGCCTAGGAGGCGGGGCGAGCTCCTACGAGCAGTACTTC.

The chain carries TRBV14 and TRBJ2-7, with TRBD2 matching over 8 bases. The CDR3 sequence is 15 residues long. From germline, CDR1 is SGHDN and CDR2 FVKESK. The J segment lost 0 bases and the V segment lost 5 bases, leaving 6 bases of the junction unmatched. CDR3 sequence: CASSLGLAGSYEQYF. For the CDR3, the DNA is TGTGCCAGCAGCTTGGGGCTAGCGGGCTCCTACGAGCAGTACTTC.

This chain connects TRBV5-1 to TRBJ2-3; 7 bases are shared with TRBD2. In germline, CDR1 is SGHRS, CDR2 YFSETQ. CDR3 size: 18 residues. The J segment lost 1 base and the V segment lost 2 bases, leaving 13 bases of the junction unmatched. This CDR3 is CASSLTLSGMDRTDTQYF. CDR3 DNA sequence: TGCGCCAGCAGCTTAACCTTAAGCGGGATGGACCGCACAGATACGCAGTATTTT. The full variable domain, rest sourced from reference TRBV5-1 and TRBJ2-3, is KAGVTQTPRYLIKTRGQQVTLSCSPISGHRSVSWYQQTPGQGLQFLFEYFSETQRNKGNFPGRFSGRQFSNSRSEMNVSTLELGDSALYLCASSLTLSGMDRTDTQYFGPGTRLTVL.

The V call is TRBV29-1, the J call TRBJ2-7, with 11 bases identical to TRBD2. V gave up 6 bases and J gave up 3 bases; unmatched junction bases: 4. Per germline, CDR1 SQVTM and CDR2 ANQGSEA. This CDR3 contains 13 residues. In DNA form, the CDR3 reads TGCAGCGTGCCCGGACTAGCGGGCTACGAGCAGTACTTC. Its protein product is CSVPGLAGYEQYF.

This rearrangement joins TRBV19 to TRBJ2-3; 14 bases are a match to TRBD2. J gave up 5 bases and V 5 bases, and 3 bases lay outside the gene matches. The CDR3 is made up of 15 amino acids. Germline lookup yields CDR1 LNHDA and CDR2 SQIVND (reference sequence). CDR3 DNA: TGTGCCAGTAGTGAGGGACTAGCGGGAGAAGATACGCAGTATTTT. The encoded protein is CASSEGLAGEDTQYF.

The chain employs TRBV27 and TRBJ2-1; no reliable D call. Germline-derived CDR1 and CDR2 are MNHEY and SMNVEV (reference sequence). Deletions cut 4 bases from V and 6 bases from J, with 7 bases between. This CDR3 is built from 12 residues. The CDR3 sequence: CASSSGFNEQFF. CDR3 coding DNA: TGTGCCAGCAGTTCCGGGTTCAATGAGCAGTTCTTC.

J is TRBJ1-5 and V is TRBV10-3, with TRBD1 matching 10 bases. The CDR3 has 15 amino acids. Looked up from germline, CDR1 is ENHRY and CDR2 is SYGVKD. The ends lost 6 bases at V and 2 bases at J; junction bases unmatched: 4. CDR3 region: CAISSGTGGNQPQHF. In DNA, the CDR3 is TGTGCCATCAGCTCCGGGACAGGGGGCAATCAGCCCCAGCATTTT.

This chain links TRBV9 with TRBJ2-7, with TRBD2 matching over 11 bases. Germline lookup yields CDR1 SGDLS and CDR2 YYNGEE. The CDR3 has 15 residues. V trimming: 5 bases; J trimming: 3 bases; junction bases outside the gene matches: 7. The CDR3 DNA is TGTGCCAGCAGATCGGGACTAGCGGAGGGCTACGAGCAGTACTTC. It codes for CASRSGLAEGYEQYF.

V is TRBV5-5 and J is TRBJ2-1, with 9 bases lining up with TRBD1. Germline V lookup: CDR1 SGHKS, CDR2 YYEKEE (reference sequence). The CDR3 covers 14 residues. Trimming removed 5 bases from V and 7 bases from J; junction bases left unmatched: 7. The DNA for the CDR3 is TGTGCCAGCAGAACAGGGACAGGGTGGAATGAGCAGTTCTTC. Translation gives CASRTGTGWNEQFF.

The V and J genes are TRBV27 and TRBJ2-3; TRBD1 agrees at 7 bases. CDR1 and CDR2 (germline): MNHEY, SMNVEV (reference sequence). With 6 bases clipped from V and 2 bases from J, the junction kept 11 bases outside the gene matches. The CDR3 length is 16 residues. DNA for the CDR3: TGTGCCAGCAGCCCAGGGGGTCAGGGAAACACAGATACGCAGTATTTT. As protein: CASSPGGQGNTDTQYF.

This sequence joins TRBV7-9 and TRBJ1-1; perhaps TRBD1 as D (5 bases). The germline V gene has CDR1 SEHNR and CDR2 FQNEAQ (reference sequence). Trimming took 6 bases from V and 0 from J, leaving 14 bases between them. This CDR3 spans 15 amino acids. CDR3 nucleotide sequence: TGTGCCAGCAGAATATGGGGGGGGATGAACACTGAAGCTTTCTTT. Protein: CASRIWGGMNTEAFF.

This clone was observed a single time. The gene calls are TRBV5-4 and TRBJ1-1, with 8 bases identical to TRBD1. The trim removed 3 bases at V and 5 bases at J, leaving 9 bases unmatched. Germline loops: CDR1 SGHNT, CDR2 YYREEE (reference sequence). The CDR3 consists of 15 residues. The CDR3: CASSSPGQGGTEAFF. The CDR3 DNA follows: TGTGCCAGCAGCTCACCTGGACAGGGAGGTACTGAAGCTTTCTTT.

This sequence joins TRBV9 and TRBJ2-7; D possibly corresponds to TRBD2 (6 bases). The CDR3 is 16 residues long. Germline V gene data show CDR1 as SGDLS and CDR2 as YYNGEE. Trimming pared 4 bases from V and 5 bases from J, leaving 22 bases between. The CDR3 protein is CASSPSSAGKKNEQYF. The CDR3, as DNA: TGTGCCAGCAGCCCGTCCTCGGCGGGGAAAAAGAACGAGCAGTACTTC. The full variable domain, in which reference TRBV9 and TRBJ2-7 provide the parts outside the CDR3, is DSGVTQTPKHLITATGQRVTLRCSPRSGDLSVYWYQQSLDQGLQFLIQYYNGEERAKGNILERFSAQQFPDLHSELNLSSLELGDSALYFCASSPSSAGKKNEQYFGPGTRLTVT.